This TCR beta chain was identified in a study of CD8+ T cells in alopecia areata. Study in general: Treated patients' severity was scored by percentage of affected scalp area.

With regard to this clone: What it binds is unknown.

Extraction of RNA preceded its reverse transcription into cDNA, which served as the sequencing template. TCRdb's copy holds only in-frame clones and misses some; the assay was immunoSEQ multiplex PCR. The repertoire holds roughly 200,000 clones, with about 53% as singletons. V shed 5 bases and J 1 base; nucleotides not matched to a gene: 5. This CDR3 spans 15 amino acids. CDR1 is SGHTA and CDR2 is FQGNSA in the germline V gene. Study-level results: In lesional scalp, particularly from alopecia totalis/universalis, clonality was higher than in normal scalp. Patients showed less clear TCR sequence sharing than mice, possibly partly because of HLA diversity.

The treatment is: oral pan-JAK inhibitor, 5-10 mg twice daily. Sorting of PBMCs yielded the CD4+ and CD8+ T cells. The chain employs TRBV7-2 and TRBJ1-3, with 7 bases aligning to TRBD1. The sequence was obtained from a human donor with alopecia areata. The starting material was CD8+ T cells sorted from blood, obtained at week 24, from a patient treated with tofacitinib. The CDR3 DNA sequence: TGTGCCAGCAGCCCTCGGACAGGTTCTGGAAACACCATATATTTT. Its translation: CASSPRTGSGNTIYF.